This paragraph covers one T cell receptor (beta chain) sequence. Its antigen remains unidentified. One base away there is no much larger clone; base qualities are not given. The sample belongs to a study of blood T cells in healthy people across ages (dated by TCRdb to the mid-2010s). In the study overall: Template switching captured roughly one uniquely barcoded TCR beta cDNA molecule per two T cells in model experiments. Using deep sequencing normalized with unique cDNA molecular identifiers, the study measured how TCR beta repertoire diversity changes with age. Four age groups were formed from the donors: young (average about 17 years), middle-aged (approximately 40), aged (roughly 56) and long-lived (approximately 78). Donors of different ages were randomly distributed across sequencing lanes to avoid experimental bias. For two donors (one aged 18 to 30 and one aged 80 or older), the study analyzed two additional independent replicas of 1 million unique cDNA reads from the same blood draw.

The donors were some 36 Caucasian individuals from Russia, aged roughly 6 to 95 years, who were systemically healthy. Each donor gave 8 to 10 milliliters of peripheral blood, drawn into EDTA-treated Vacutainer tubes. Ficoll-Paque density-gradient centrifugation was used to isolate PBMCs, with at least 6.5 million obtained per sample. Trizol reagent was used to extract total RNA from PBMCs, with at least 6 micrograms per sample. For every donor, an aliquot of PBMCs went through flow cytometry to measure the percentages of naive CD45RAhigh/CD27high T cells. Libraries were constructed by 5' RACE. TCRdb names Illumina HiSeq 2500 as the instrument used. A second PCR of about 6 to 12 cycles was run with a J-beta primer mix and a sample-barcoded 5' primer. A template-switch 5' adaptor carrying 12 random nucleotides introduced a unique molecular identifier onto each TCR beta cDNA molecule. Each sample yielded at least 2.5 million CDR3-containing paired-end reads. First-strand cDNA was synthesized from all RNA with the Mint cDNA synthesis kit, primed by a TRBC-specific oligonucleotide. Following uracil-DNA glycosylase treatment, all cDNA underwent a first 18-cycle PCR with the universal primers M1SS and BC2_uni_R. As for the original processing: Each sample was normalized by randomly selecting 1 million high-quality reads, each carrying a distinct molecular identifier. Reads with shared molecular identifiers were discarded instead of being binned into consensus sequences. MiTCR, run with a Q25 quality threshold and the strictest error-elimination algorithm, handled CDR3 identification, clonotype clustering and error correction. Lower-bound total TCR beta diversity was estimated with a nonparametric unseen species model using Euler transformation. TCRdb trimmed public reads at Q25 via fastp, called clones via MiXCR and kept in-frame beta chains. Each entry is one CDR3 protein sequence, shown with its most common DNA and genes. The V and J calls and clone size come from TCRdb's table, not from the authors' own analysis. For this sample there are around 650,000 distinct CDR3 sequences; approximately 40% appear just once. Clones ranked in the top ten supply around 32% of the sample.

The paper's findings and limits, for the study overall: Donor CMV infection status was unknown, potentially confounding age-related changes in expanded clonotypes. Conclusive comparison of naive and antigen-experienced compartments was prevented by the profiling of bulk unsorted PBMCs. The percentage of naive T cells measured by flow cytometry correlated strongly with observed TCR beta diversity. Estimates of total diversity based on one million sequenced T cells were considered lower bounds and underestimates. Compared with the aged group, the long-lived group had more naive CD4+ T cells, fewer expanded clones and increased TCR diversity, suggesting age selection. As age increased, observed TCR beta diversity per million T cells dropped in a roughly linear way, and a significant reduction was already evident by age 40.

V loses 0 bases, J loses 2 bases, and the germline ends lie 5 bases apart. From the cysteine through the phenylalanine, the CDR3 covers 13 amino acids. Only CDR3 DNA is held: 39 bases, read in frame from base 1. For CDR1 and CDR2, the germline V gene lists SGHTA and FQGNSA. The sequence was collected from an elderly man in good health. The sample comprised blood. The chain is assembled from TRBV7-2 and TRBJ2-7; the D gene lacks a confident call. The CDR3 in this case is CASSLARTYEQYF. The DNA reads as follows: TGTGCCAGCAGCTTAGCCAGGACCTACGAGCAGTACTTC.